These 17 T cell receptor beta chains share one sample of origin, sequenced in a study of T cell repertoires in cytomegalovirus infection. Their antigens remain unidentified. Each CDR3 protein gets one entry after TCRdb re-called the reads with MiXCR. This table holds 50,000 to 60,000 distinct CDR3 sequences, about 20% found once. Sequencing was performed on CD8+ T cells from cultured PBMCs, taken from culture after CMV antigen stimulation. These receptor sequences come from a human donor in good health (CMV status not recorded). Some clones in this sample may be carry-over from other donors' samples.

The V gene is TRBV7-2, the J gene TRBJ1-6; D not certain. The germline gives CDR1 SGHTA, CDR2 FQGNSA. The CDR3 consists of 16 residues. The V gene lost 1 base and the J gene lost 4 bases, with 11 bases spanning the gap. In nucleotides, the CDR3 is TGTGCCAGCAGCTTAGATCCGTTTGCTTATAATTCACCCCTCCACTTT. This encodes CASSLDPFAYNSPLHF.

This chain uses TRBV7-9 with TRBJ1-1; no clear D. Trimming left V 7 bases short and J 0 bases short, with 15 bases between. Per germline, CDR1 SEHNR and CDR2 FQNEAQ (reference sequence). The CDR3 is 15 residues long. The CDR3 spells CASMGLDRVNTEAFF. In nucleotides, the CDR3 is TGTGCCAGCATGGGTCTTGACCGTGTGAACACTGAAGCTTTCTTT.

This clonotype was observed a handful of times. V is TRBV6-6 and J is TRBJ2-7; the D is unclear. The ends were cut back, 6 bases at V and 0 bases at J, with 12 bases in the middle. The CDR3 sequence is 14 residues long. Germline V gives CDR1 MNHNY, CDR2 SVGAGI (reference sequence). For the CDR3, the DNA is TGTGCCAGCAGGCCCGTTCTTCGCTCCTACGAGCAGTACTTC. This codes for CASRPVLRSYEQYF.

The CDR3 protein is CASSLRWGHEQFF. CDR3 in DNA: TGTGCCAGCAGCTTACGTTGGGGTCATGAGCAGTTCTTC. The chain has TRBV7-7 and TRBJ2-1, with D unresolved. CDR1 is SSHAT, CDR2 FNYEAQ, per germline (reference sequence). V shed 2 bases and J shed 8 bases, with 10 bases lying between them. CDR3 length: 13 amino acids.

V gene TRBV7-2 combines with J gene TRBJ2-7, with TRBD1 matching over 8 bases. The CDR3 contains 15 residues. With V trimmed by 5 bases and J by 5 bases, 11 bases remained unmatched. Germline CDR1 is SGHTA and CDR2 is FQGNSA. CDR3 in amino acids: CASSRGYRGTHEQYF. The CDR3 nucleotides read TGTGCCAGCAGCCGGGGATACAGGGGGACCCACGAGCAGTACTTC.

This clonotype was seen a few times. The chain is built from TRBV7-9 and TRBJ2-5, with D perhaps TRBD2 (5 bases). CDR1 SEHNR and CDR2 FQNEAQ come from the germline V gene (reference sequence). The length of the CDR3 is 13 residues. V was shortened by 3 bases and J by 3 bases, with 8 bases between the two germline ends. CDR3 nucleotide sequence: TGTGCCAGCAGCTTCTCGAGGGAAGAGACCCAGTACTTC. It specifies CASSFSREETQYF.

This chain connects TRBV5-1 to TRBJ2-1; D remains ambiguous. With 5 bases removed from V and 7 bases from J, the gap between germline ends came to 13 bases. The CDR3 is made up of 13 amino acids. Germline loops: CDR1 SGHRS, CDR2 YFSETQ. The CDR3, as DNA: TGCGCCAGCAGACAACACACCGGTAATGAGCAGTTCTTC. Amino acid sequence: CASRQHTGNEQFF.

This rearrangement joins TRBV14 to TRBJ1-1, with D maybe TRBD1 (6 bases). Per the germline V gene, CDR1 is SGHDN and CDR2 is FVKESK. Trimming stripped 1 base from V and 0 bases from J, with 12 bases between. The CDR3 is 16 residues long. CDR3 nucleotides: TGTGCCAGCAGCCAAGTAGGGGGGGTAATGAACACTGAAGCTTTCTTT. This codes for CASSQVGGVMNTEAFF. Together with reference TRBV14 and TRBJ1-1, the CDR3 gives the full variable domain: EAGVTQFPSHSVIEKGQTVTLRCDPISGHDNLYWYRRVMGKEIKFLLHFVKESKQDESGMPNNRFLAERTGGTYSTLKVQPAELEDSGVYFCASSQVGGVMNTEAFFGQGTRLTVV.

This clonotype was detected only once. A much larger clonotype is one base distant, so this may be a read error. The chain combines TRBV7-2 with TRBJ2-6; TRBD2 is a possible D gene (6 bases). This CDR3 is built from 14 residues. Germline lookup yields CDR1 SGHTA and CDR2 FQGNSA. Written as DNA, the CDR3 is TGTGCCAGCACGCGGGGCGGTGGGGCCAACGGCCTGACTTTC. Amino acids: CASTRGGGANGLTF.

V and J are TRBV7-8 and TRBJ1-1; D not resolved. The V end lost 1 base, the J end lost 1 base, and 13 bases lay between the germline ends. Germline V gene sequence: CDR1 SGHVS, CDR2 FQNEAQ. This CDR3 has 16 residues. The CDR3 here is CASSLGGGYQNTEAFF. The CDR3 bases are TGTGCCAGCAGCTTAGGAGGCGGGTACCAGAACACTGAAGCTTTCTTT. Complete variable domain (other parts from reference TRBV7-8 and TRBJ1-1): GAGVSQSPRYKVAKRGQDVALRCDPISGHVSLFWYQQALGQGPEFLTYFQNEAQLDKSGLPSDRFFAERPEGSVSTLKIQRTQQEDSAVYLCASSLGGGYQNTEAFFGQGTRLTVV.

V usage is TRBV4-2 and J usage is TRBJ1-1; maybe TRBD1 (6 bases). Germline assignment: CDR1 LGHNA and CDR2 YNFKEQ. Trimming removed 0 bases at V and 1 base at J, with 18 bases between. The CDR3 consists of 18 residues. The DNA of the CDR3 is TGTGCCAGCAGCCAAGATTGGGGTGAAGGGGGGGCGAACACTGAAGCTTTCTTT. This codes for CASSQDWGEGGANTEAFF.

V is TRBV12-3 or TRBV12-4 and J is TRBJ1-4, with D possibly being TRBD1 (6 bases). This CDR3 is 13 amino acids long. Deletions cut 8 bases from V and 7 bases from J, with 14 bases between. For the CDR3, the DNA is TGTGCCAGCGGCTTACAGGGAGTTGAAAAACTGTTTTTT. Amino acid sequence: CASGLQGVEKLFF.

A few counts support this clonotype. The rearrangement links TRBV7-6 to TRBJ1-2; D remains ambiguous. The CDR3 is made up of 12 amino acids. Looked up from germline, CDR1 is SGHVS and CDR2 is FNYEAQ. V was clipped by 5 bases and J by 6 bases, with 10 bases between them. CDR3 DNA: TGTGCCAGCAGCCCCCCTCGGGATGGCTACACCTTC. The encoded protein is CASSPPRDGYTF.

This clonotype was observed a few times. This chain links TRBV7-8 with TRBJ2-3, with D possibly TRBD2 on 6 matching bases. The germline CDR1 and CDR2 sequences are SGHVS and FQNEAQ. Trimming cost V 5 bases and J 4 bases, with 16 bases left between them. The CDR3 loop spans 15 amino acids. For the CDR3, the DNA is TGTGCCAGCAGCCCCACGACCGGGGGAGCAGATACGCAGTATTTT. Translated: CASSPTTGGADTQYF.

This chain links TRBV7-2 with TRBJ2-7; TRBD1 aligns across 8 bases. The CDR3 sequence is 15 residues long. Germline V lookup: CDR1 SGHTA, CDR2 FQGNSA. The trim removed 1 base at V and 1 base at J, leaving 3 bases unmatched. DNA of the CDR3: TGTGCCAGCAGCTTAGAAGGACAGGGATCCTACGAGCAGTACTTC. Its translation: CASSLEGQGSYEQYF.

The chain has TRBV19 and TRBJ2-2; 9 bases are a match to TRBD1. V gave up 6 bases and J gave up 7 bases; unmatched junction bases: 9. There are 15 residues in the CDR3. CDR1 and CDR2 from the germline V gene are LNHDA and SQIVND (reference sequence). The CDR3 here is CASRDGTGFNGELFF. CDR3 coding DNA: TGTGCCAGTAGGGACGGGACAGGGTTTAACGGGGAGCTGTTTTTT.

CDR3 amino acids: CASSFAHGAFGYTF. The CDR3 bases are TGTGCCAGCAGCTTCGCACACGGGGCGTTCGGCTACACCTTC. V usage is TRBV11-2 and J usage is TRBJ1-2; D might be TRBD1 (5 bases). The V end was cut by 3 bases, the J end by 8 bases, with 16 bases between. The CDR3 extends over 14 amino acids. Germline CDR1 and CDR2: SGHAT and FQNNGV.